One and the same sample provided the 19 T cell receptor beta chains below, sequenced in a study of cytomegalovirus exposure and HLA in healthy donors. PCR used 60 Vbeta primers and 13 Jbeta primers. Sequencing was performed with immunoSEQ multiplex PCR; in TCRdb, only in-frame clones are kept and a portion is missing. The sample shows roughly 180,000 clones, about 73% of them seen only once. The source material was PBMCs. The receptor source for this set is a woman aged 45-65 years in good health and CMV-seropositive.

DNA of the CDR3: TGTGCCAGCAGCTTGGCGGGGGGGGTACAAGAGACCCAGTACTTC. Translating it yields CASSLAGGVQETQYF. The chain is built from TRBV7-2 and TRBJ2-5; 9 positions agree with TRBD2. This CDR3 has 15 residues. J lost 2 bases, V lost 3 bases, and 4 bases had no gene match. CDR1 and CDR2 from the germline V gene are SGHTA and FQGNSA.

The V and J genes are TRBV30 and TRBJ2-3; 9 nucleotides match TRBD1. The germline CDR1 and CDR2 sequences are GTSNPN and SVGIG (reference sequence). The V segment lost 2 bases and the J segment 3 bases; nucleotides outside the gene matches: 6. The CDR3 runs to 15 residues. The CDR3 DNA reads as TGTGCCTGGAGTTTCCTCGGACAGGGGACAGATACGCAGTATTTT. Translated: CAWSFLGQGTDTQYF.

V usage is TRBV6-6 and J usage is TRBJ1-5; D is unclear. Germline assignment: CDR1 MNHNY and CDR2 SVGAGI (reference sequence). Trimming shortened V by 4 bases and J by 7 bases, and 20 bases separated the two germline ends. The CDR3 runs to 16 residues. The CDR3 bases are TGTGCCAGCAGTTCCTCAGATGCCGGGCCGGGACAGCCCCAGCATTTT. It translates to CASSSSDAGPGQPQHF.

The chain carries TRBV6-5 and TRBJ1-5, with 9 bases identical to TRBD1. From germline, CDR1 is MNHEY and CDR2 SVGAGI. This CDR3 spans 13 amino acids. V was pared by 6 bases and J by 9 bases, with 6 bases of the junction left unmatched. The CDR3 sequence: CASSRDRETPQHF. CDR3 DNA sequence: TGTGCCAGCAGCCGGGACAGGGAGACGCCCCAGCATTTT.

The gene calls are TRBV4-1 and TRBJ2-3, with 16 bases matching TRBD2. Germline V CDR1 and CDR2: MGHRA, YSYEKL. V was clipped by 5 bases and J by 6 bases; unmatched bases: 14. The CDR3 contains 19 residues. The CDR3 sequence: CASSSFGTSGGGLSDTQYF. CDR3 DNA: TGCGCCAGCAGCTCCTTTGGGACTAGCGGGGGGGGGTTATCGGATACGCAGTATTTT.

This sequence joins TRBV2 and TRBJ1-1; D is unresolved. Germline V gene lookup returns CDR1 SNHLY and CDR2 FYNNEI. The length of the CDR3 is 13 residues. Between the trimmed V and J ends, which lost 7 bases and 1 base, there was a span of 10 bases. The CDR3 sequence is CASNVERNTEAFF. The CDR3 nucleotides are TGTGCCAGCAATGTAGAGAGGAACACTGAAGCTTTCTTT.

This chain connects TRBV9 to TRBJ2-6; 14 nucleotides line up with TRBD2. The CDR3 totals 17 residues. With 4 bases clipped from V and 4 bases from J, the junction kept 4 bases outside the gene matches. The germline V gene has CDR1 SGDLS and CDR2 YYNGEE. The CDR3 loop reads CASSRTSGGLGANVLTF. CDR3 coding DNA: TGTGCCAGCAGCCGGACTAGCGGGGGGCTCGGGGCCAACGTCCTGACTTTC.

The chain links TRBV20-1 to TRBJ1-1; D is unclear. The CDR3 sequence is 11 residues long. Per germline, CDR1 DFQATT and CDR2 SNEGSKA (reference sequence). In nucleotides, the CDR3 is TGCAGGGTGGCTCAGAACACTGAAGCTTTCTTT. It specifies CRVAQNTEAFF.

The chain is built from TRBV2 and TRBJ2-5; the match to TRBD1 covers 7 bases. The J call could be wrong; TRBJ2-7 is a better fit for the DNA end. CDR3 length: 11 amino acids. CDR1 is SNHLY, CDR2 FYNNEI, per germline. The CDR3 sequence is CASRQGYEQYF. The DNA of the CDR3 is TGTGCCAGCCGACAGGGCTACGAGCAGTACTTC.

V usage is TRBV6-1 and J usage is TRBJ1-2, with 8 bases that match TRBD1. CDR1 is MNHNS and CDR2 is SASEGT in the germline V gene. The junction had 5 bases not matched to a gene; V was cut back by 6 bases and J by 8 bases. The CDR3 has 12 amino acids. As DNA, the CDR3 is TGTGCCAGCAGCGAATGGACAGGGGGCTACACCTTC. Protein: CASSEWTGGYTF.

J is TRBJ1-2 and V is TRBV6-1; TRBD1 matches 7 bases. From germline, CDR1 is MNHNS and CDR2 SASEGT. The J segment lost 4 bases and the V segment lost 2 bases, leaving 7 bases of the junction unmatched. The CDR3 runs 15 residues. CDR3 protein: CASSEWGQTSYGYTF. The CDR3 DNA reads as TGTGCCAGCAGTGAATGGGGACAGACCTCCTATGGCTACACCTTC.

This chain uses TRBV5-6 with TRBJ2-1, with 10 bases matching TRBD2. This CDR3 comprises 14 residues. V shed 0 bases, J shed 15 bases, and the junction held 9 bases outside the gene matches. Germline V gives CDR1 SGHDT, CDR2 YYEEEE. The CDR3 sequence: CASSLGLAGVWWFF. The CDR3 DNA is TGTGCCAGCAGCTTGGGGCTAGCGGGGGTCTGGTGGTTCTTC.

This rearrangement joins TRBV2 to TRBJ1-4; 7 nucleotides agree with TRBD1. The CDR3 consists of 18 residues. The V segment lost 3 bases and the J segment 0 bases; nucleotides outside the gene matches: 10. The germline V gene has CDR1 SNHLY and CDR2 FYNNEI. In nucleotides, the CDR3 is TGTGCCAGCAGTGATTACAGGGGATCCTTTGCAACTAATGAAAAACTGTTTTTT. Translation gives CASSDYRGSFATNEKLFF.

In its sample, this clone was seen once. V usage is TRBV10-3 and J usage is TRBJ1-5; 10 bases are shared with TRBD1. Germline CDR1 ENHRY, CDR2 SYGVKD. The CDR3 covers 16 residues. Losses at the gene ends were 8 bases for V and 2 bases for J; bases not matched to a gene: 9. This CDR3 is CAIGGTGVSGNQPQHF. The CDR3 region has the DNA TGTGCCATCGGTGGGACAGGGGTTTCAGGCAATCAGCCCCAGCATTTT.

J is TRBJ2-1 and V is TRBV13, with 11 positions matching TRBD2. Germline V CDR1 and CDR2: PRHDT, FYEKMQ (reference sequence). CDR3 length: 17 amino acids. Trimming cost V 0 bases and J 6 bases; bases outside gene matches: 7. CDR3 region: CASSLGLAGAVGNEQFF. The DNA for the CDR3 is TGTGCCAGCAGCTTAGGACTAGCGGGGGCCGTGGGCAATGAGCAGTTCTTC.

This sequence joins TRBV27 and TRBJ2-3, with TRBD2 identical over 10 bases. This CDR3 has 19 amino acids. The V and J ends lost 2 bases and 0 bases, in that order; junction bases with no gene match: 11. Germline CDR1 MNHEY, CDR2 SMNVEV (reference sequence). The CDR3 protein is CASSLGSGGSLSSTDTQYF. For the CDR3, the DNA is TGTGCCAGCAGTTTAGGTAGCGGGGGGTCTCTTTCTAGCACAGATACGCAGTATTTT.

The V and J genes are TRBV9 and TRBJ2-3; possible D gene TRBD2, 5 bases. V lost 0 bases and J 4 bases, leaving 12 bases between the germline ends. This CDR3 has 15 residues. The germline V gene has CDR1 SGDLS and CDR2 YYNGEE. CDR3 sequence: CASSVGIGMSDTQYF. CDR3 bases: TGTGCCAGCAGCGTAGGAATCGGGATGTCAGATACGCAGTATTTT. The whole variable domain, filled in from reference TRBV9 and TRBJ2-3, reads DSGVTQTPKHLITATGQRVTLRCSPRSGDLSVYWYQQSLDQGLQFLIQYYNGEERAKGNILERFSAQQFPDLHSELNLSSLELGDSALYFCASSVGIGMSDTQYFGPGTRLTVL.

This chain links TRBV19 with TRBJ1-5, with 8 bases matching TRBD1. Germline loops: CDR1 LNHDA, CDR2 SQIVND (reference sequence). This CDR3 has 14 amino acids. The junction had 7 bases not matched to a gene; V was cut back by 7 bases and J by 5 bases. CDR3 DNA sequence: TGTGCCAGTACCCGGACAGGGAGGTATCAGCCCCAGCATTTT. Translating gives CASTRTGRYQPQHF. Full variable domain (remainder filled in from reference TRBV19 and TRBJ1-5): DGGITQSPKYLFRKEGQNVTLSCEQNLNHDAMYWYRQDPGQGLRLIYYSQIVNDFQKGDIAEGYSVSREKKESFPLTVTSAQKNPTAFYLCASTRTGRYQPQHFGDGTRLSIL.

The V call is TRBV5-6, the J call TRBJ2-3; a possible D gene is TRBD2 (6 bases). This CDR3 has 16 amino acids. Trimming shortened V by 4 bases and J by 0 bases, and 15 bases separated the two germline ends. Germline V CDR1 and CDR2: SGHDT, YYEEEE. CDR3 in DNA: TGTGCCAGCAGCCCGGACTACGACTTAAGCACAGATACGCAGTATTTT. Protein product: CASSPDYDLSTDTQYF.